This is a list of T cell receptor beta chains from one sample in a study of OX40 agonist ivuxolimab in advanced cancers. The repertoire was sequenced with immunoSEQ multiplex PCR; TCRdb's copy has only in-frame clones and lacks some. This table has around 140,000 clones, more than 85% appearing once. This material consisted of CD4+ or CD8+ T cells sorted from blood, taken in a trial of the OX40 agonist ivuxolimab. The receptors originated from an adult with an advanced solid tumor such as melanoma, head and neck, liver or kidney cancer. The CDR3 runs from the conserved cysteine through the conserved F or W. D genes are given only for firm matches. Only part of the rows carry a size: once, few, many, or a class if the clone is expanded.

D | size | J | V | CDR3 | DNA
TRBD2 | - | TRBJ2-3 | TRBV5-1 | CASSFTSGGADTQYF | TGCGCCAGCAGCTTTACTAGCGGGGGCGCAGATACGCAGTATTTT
- | once | TRBJ2-1 | TRBV2 | CASSGGGSEQFF | TGTGCCAGCAGTGGGGGCGGTAGTGAGCAGTTCTTC
- | - | TRBJ1-1 | TRBV27 | CASQGGGITEAFF | TGTGCCTCACAGGGCGGCGGCATCACTGAAGCTTTCTTT
TRBD1 | - | TRBJ1-4 | TRBV5-1 | CASSPGQGSANEKLFF | TGCGCCAGCAGTCCCGGACAGGGCTCGGCTAATGAAAAACTGTTTTTT
- | once | TRBJ1-5 | TRBV6-1 | CASSLADGQPQHF | TGTGCCAGCAGTCTGGCGGACGGACAGCCCCAGCATTTT
- | - | TRBJ1-3 | TRBV19 | CASQWGGTTRNTIYF | TGTGCCAGTCAGTGGGGGGGGACAACTCGGAACACCATATATTTT
- | - | TRBJ2-7 | TRBV20-1 | CSAPQDYEQYF | TGCAGTGCTCCGCAGGACTACGAGCAGTACTTC
- | - | TRBJ1-3 | TRBV19 | CASTEPPATPGNTIYF | TGTGCCAGTACTGAACCCCCTGCCACCCCTGGAAACACCATATATTTT
- | - | TRBJ1-5 | TRBV18 | CASSPPHGGNQPQHF | TGTGCCAGCTCACCACCTCACGGGGGGAATCAGCCCCAGCATTTT
- | - | TRBJ2-5 | TRBV2 | CASSPQETQYF | TGTGCCAGCAGCCCCCAGGAGACCCAGTACTTC
TRBD1 | - | TRBJ2-7 | TRBV6-1 | CASSRFGQGADEQYF | TGTGCCAGCAGCCGCTTCGGGCAGGGGGCTGACGAGCAGTACTTC
- | - | TRBJ2-3 | TRBV5-6 | CASSRRGGTDTQYF | TGTGCCAGCAGCCGGAGGGGTGGCACAGATACGCAGTATTTT
- | - | TRBJ2-7 | TRBV28 | CASSLPHLRGYEQYF | TGTGCCAGCAGTTTACCTCACCTCAGGGGTTACGAGCAGTACTTC
- | - | TRBJ1-4 | TRBV4-2 | CASSPPRGTNEKLFF | TGTGCCAGCAGCCCCCCACGGGGCACTAATGAAAAACTGTTTTTT
- | once | TRBJ2-1 | TRBV11-3 | CASSKNQVDEQFF | TGTGCCAGCAGCAAAAATCAGGTGGATGAGCAGTTCTTC
- | - | TRBJ1-6 | TRBV21-1 | CASSKSWLGQGLSNSPLHF | TGTGCCAGCAGCAAAAGTTGGTTAGGACAGGGGTTGTCTAATTCACCCCTCCACTTT
- | - | TRBJ1-4 | TRBV4-3 | CASSPRHINEKLFF | TGCGCCAGCAGCCCTCGACATATTAATGAAAAACTGTTTTTT
- | - | TRBJ2-1 | TRBV7-2 | CASSLLLDTYNEQFF | TGTGCCAGCAGCTTATTGCTGGATACCTACAATGAGCAGTTCTTC
- | - | TRBJ1-1 | TRBV10-2 | CASSQTDEAFF | TGCGCCAGCAGCCAAACAGATGAAGCTTTCTTT
TRBD2 | - | TRBJ2-7 | TRBV6-6 | CASSSPGGISYEQYF | TGTGCCAGCAGTTCCCCGGGAGGGATCTCCTACGAGCAGTACTTC
- | once | TRBJ1-1 | TRBV5-6 | CASSLLKGDNEAFF | TGTGCCAGCAGCTTGTTGAAGGGTGATAATGAAGCTTTCTTT
TRBD1 | once | TRBJ2-3 | TRBV28 | CASIIGGGTDTQYF | TGTGCCAGCATCATAGGGGGCGGCACAGATACGCAGTATTTT
TRBD1 | once | TRBJ1-2 | TRBV7-2 | CASSVEQGYGYTF | TGTGCCAGCAGCGTAGAACAGGGGTATGGCTACACCTTC
- | - | TRBJ1-1 | TRBV6-5 | CASSRQKRTEAFF | TGTGCCAGCAGCCGACAGAAGCGCACTGAAGCTTTCTTT
TRBD1 | - | TRBJ2-7 | TRBV15 | CATSSTGTGDHEQYF | TGTGCCACCAGCAGTACCGGGACAGGGGATCACGAGCAGTACTTC
TRBD2 | - | TRBJ2-1 | TRBV7-2 | CASSRGRGGYNEQFF | TGTGCCAGCAGTAGAGGGCGGGGGGGATACAATGAGCAGTTCTTC
TRBD1 | - | TRBJ1-1 | TRBV19 | CASSPWDSWNTEAFF | TGTGCCAGTAGTCCCTGGGACAGTTGGAACACTGAAGCTTTCTTT
- | few | TRBJ1-6 | TRBV7-9 | CASSLGESAVNSPLHF | TGTGCCAGCAGCTTGGGGGAGTCAGCCGTTAATTCACCCCTCCACTTT
TRBD2 | - | TRBJ2-1 | TRBV4-3 | CASSPRATGLAYYNEQFF | TGCGCCAGCAGCCCACGAGCGACCGGACTAGCCTACTACAATGAGCAGTTCTTC
TRBD2 | - | TRBJ2-7 | TRBV19 | CASSLDSGATYEQYF | TGTGCCAGTAGTCTCGATAGCGGGGCTACCTACGAGCAGTACTTC
- | - | TRBJ2-1 | TRBV7-6 | CASSLALGRSSYNEQFF | TGTGCCAGCAGCTTAGCGCTCGGGCGGAGCTCCTACAATGAGCAGTTCTTC
TRBD1 | - | TRBJ2-7 | TRBV23-1 | CASTFRGLNEQYF | TGCGCCAGCACTTTCAGGGGGCTGAACGAGCAGTACTTC
- | - | TRBJ1-1 | TRBV7-3 | CASSATSFPDTEAFF | TGTGCCAGCAGCGCAACGTCCTTTCCAGACACTGAAGCTTTCTTT
- | - | TRBJ1-5 | TRBV5-8 | CASSLAEDSLGIGPQHF | TGTGCCAGCAGCTTGGCCGAGGACAGCTTGGGGATAGGGCCCCAGCATTTT
- | - | TRBJ1-4 | TRBV11-2 | CASSLGPATNEKLFF | TGTGCCAGCAGCTTAGGACCTGCAACTAATGAAAAACTGTTTTTT
- | once | TRBJ2-5 | TRBV7-2 | CASSLGTLQETQYF | TGTGCCAGCAGCTTAGGAACCCTCCAAGAGACCCAGTACTTC
TRBD1 | - | TRBJ1-6 | TRBV18 | CASSPFDREAYNSPLHF | TGTGCCAGCTCACCGTTTGACAGGGAAGCCTATAATTCACCCCTCCACTTT
- | - | TRBJ2-7 | TRBV19 | CASSRGNFGSYYEQYF | TGTGCCAGTAGTAGGGGGAACTTCGGCTCCTACTACGAGCAGTACTTC
- | - | TRBJ2-1 | TRBV20-1 | CSARGYNEQFF | TGCAGTGCTAGAGGGTACAATGAGCAGTTCTTC
TRBD2 | - | TRBJ2-4 | TRBV19 | CASSMGGRENIQYF | TGTGCCAGTAGTATGGGAGGGCGTGAAAACATTCAGTACTTC
- | - | TRBJ2-7 | TRBV9 | CASSVTRTSYEQYF | TGTGCCAGCAGCGTCACCCGTACCTCCTACGAGCAGTACTTC
TRBD2 | - | TRBJ2-3 | TRBV5-6 | CASSLPPSGRPHTQYF | TGTGCCAGCAGCTTGCCTCCTAGCGGGAGACCCCATACGCAGTATTTT
- | - | TRBJ1-3 | TRBV6-5 | CASRARARSGNTIYF | TGTGCCAGCCGAGCCCGGGCCCGCTCTGGAAACACCATATATTTT
- | - | TRBJ1-4 | TRBV6-5 | CASRRLTQQTEKLFF | TGTGCCAGCAGACGATTGACACAACAAACGGAAAAACTGTTTTTT
- | - | TRBJ2-5 | TRBV6-5 | CASSYGPRPETQYF | TGTGCCAGCAGTTATGGGCCCCGTCCAGAGACCCAGTACTTC
- | - | TRBJ2-2 | TRBV4-3 | CASSPRARTTGELFF | TGCGCCAGCAGCCCCCGAGCTCGAACCACCGGGGAGCTGTTTTTT
TRBD1 | - | TRBJ2-7 | TRBV6-6 | CASLGTGVWPREQYF | TGTGCCAGCTTAGGGACAGGGGTTTGGCCTCGCGAGCAGTACTTC
- | - | TRBJ2-3 | TRBV5-1 | CASSSGTSTDTQYF | TGCGCCAGCAGCTCCGGGACTAGCACAGATACGCAGTATTTT
TRBD2 | - | TRBJ2-7 | TRBV6-1 | CASSGLAGATSIEQYF | TGTGCCAGCAGTGGCTTAGCGGGGGCCACCTCTATCGAGCAGTACTTC
- | - | TRBJ2-7 | TRBV10-3 | CAISESGTSLGRQYF | TGTGCCATCAGTGAGTCTGGGACGTCCTTGGGGCGGCAGTACTTC
- | - | TRBJ2-5 | TRBV18 | CASSPLDRQETQYF | TGTGCCAGCTCACCACTGGACAGACAAGAGACCCAGTACTTC
- | few | TRBJ1-5 | TRBV5-5 | CASSPGTEGQPQHF | TGTGCCAGCAGCCCCGGAACGGAAGGTCAGCCCCAGCATTTT
- | - | TRBJ1-2 | TRBV15 | CATSRDPGLDYGYTF | TGTGCCACCAGCAGAGATCCGGGTCTGGACTATGGCTACACCTTC
TRBD2 | - | TRBJ2-2 | TRBV18 | CASSETSGFRELFF | TGTGCCAGCTCAGAGACTAGCGGGTTCAGGGAGCTGTTTTTT